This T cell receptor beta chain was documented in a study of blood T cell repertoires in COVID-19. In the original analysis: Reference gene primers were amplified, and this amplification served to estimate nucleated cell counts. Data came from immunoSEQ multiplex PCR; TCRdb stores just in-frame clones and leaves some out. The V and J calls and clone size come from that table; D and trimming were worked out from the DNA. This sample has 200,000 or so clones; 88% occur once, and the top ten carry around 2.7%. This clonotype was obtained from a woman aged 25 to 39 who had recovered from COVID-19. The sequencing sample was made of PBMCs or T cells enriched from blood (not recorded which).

CDR3 residues: CASRDRAGNEQFF. CDR3 sequence (DNA): TGTGCCAGCAGGGACAGGGCAGGCAATGAGCAGTTCTTC. The rearrangement links TRBV6-5 to TRBJ2-1; 8 bases are a match to TRBD1. CDR1 MNHEY and CDR2 SVGAGI come from the germline V gene. V shed 6 bases, J shed 6 bases, and the junction held 4 bases outside the gene matches. The CDR3 is made up of 13 amino acids.